What follows are 20 T cell receptor beta chains derived from one specimen sequenced in a study of blood T cell repertoires in COVID-19. Assay used: immunoSEQ multiplex PCR; TCRdb lists only in-frame clones, some missing. The table has 200,000 or so clones, nearly 90% seen once. Sample: peripheral blood. These receptors all stem from a man aged 50 to 59 with COVID-19, enrolled during active disease.

The CDR3 sequence is CASSQGQGNNSPLHF. For the CDR3, the DNA is TGTGCCAGCAGCCAAGGACAGGGGAATAATTCACCCCTCCACTTT. The chain joins TRBV3-1 (or the pseudogene TRBV3-2) to TRBJ1-6; 8 positions match TRBD1. Germline assignment: CDR1 LGHDT and CDR2 YNNKEL (reference sequence). With V trimmed by 1 base and J by 5 bases, 1 base remained unmatched. This CDR3 spans 15 amino acids.

The chain employs TRBV2 and TRBJ2-1; D unresolved. Germline V gene lookup returns CDR1 SNHLY and CDR2 FYNNEI. The CDR3 loop spans 14 amino acids. Trimming left V 4 bases short and J 10 bases short, with 17 bases between. The CDR3 DNA reads TGTGCCAGCAGTGGGGTAGTTGTTGGGCAAGAGCAGTTCTTC. It translates to CASSGVVVGQEQFF.

This chain uses TRBV10-1 with TRBJ1-1; 8 bases map to TRBD1. The CDR3 totals 15 residues. Unmatched junction bases numbered 8, after V lost 5 bases and J lost 3 bases. Germline CDR1 reads WNHNN; CDR2 reads SYGVQD (reference sequence). CDR3 sequence (DNA): TGCGCCAGCAGTTCCGCGGGACAGGCGGACACTGAAGCTTTCTTT. This encodes CASSSAGQADTEAFF.

This clone appeared a few times. This same CDR3 is encoded by further DNA sequences in the sample. J is TRBJ1-1 and V is TRBV7-3, with D possibly being TRBD1 (6 bases). V was shortened by 2 bases and J by 5 bases, with 12 bases between the two germline ends. Germline V gives CDR1 SGHTA, CDR2 FQGTGA. The CDR3 has 14 amino acids. The CDR3 coding sequence is TGTGCCAGCAGCTTAGGGGGGGCTGGAACTGAAGCTTTCTTT. It specifies CASSLGGAGTEAFF.

For this clone: At the DNA level, this CDR3 is encoded by other sequences in the same sample as well. The chain links TRBV18 to TRBJ2-5; no firm D call. Germline CDR1 is KGHSH and CDR2 is LQKENI. The CDR3 is made up of 12 amino acids. Trimming stripped 6 bases from V and 5 bases from J, with 10 bases between. The CDR3 nucleotides are TGTGCCAGCTCTCCCGTAGAGGAGACCCAGTACTTC. Encoded protein: CASSPVEETQYF.

The chain couples TRBV3-1 (or the pseudogene TRBV3-2) to TRBJ1-4, with TRBD1 as a possible D gene (6 bases). This CDR3 region has 14 residues. Germline loops: CDR1 LGHDT, CDR2 YNNKEL (reference sequence). V was trimmed by 1 base and J by 11 bases, leaving 14 bases between them. CDR3 nucleotide sequence: TGTGCCAGCAGCCAAGGGACAGTCTCGGGGAAACTGTTTTTT. It translates to CASSQGTVSGKLFF.

The V gene is TRBV7-7, the J gene TRBJ2-1; TRBD1 might be the D (6 bases). The CDR3 sequence is 13 residues long. CDR1 is SSHAT, CDR2 FNYEAQ, per germline (reference sequence). V lost 1 base and J lost 10, with 11 bases in between. CDR3 sequence reads: CASSLDIGTEQFF. The DNA of the CDR3 is TGTGCCAGCAGCTTAGATATTGGGACAGAGCAGTTCTTC.

The chain has TRBV6-5 and TRBJ2-3; D is possibly TRBD2 (5 bases). The CDR3 has 15 residues. Germline CDR1 MNHEY, CDR2 SVGAGI. V was shortened by 3 bases and J by 0 bases, with 10 bases between the two germline ends. The CDR3 DNA reads TGTGCCAGCAGTTATAGAGGGTTGAGCACAGATACGCAGTATTTT. It codes for CASSYRGLSTDTQYF.

This clone occurred once. The CDR3: CASSYSVQAQETQYF. CDR3 coding DNA: TGTGCCAGCAGTTACTCGGTACAGGCCCAAGAGACCCAGTACTTC. The chain uses TRBV6-2 or TRBV6-3 and TRBJ2-5, with TRBD1 as a possible D gene (5 bases). Germline CDR1 reads MNHEY; CDR2 reads SVGEGT. There are 15 residues in the CDR3. V was clipped by 0 bases and J by 1 base, with 9 bases between them.

The table lists this clone with a count of one. This chain connects TRBV10-3 to TRBJ2-7; possibly TRBD1 for D (5 bases). CDR1 is ENHRY and CDR2 is SYGVKD in the germline V gene. The CDR3 is made up of 13 amino acids. The V end was cut by 0 bases, the J end by 7 bases, with 10 bases between. Written as DNA, the CDR3 is TGTGCCATCAGTGAGTCAGGGGATGGGGAGCAGTACTTC. This gives the protein CAISESGDGEQYF.

This chain uses TRBV2 with TRBJ2-5, with TRBD2 identical over 8 bases. CDR1 and CDR2 from the germline V gene are SNHLY and FYNNEI. V shed 5 bases and J 5 bases; nucleotides not matched to a gene: 1. The CDR3 totals 12 residues. CDR3 nucleotides: TGTGCCAGCAGTCCGGGGGGGGAGACCCAGTACTTC. Amino acids: CASSPGGETQYF.

The CDR3 loop is CASSSLTGGYEQYF. CDR3 sequence (DNA): TGTGCCAGCAGCTCGCTGACAGGGGGGTACGAGCAGTACTTC. The J gene is TRBJ2-7, the V gene TRBV7-6; TRBD1 matches 9 bases. The CDR3 runs to 14 residues. Germline V gene lookup returns CDR1 SGHVS and CDR2 FNYEAQ. The V segment lost 4 bases and the J segment 4 bases; nucleotides outside the gene matches: 5.

V gene TRBV7-6 combines with J gene TRBJ1-2, with TRBD1 matching over 8 bases. Germline loops: CDR1 SGHVS, CDR2 FNYEAQ. The CDR3 is 15 residues long. Trimming took 5 bases from V and 8 from J; bases not matched to a gene: 13. CDR3 sequence: CASSPDSRGLGGYTF. The CDR3 DNA follows: TGTGCCAGCAGCCCGGACTCCAGGGGGCTAGGGGGCTACACCTTC.

The chain couples TRBV6-6 to TRBJ2-5; 9 bases are shared with TRBD2. In germline, CDR1 is MNHNY, CDR2 SVGAGI (reference sequence). The CDR3 is made up of 15 amino acids. V lost 6 bases and J lost 5; bases outside the gene matches: 10. CDR3 DNA: TGTGCCAGCAGCTTCTCTAGCGGGGTGGGCGAGACCCAGTACTTC. Translating it yields CASSFSSGVGETQYF.

The chain carries TRBV2 and TRBJ2-4; TRBD1 might be the D (5 bases). The length of the CDR3 is 14 residues. Trimming removed 1 base at V and 6 bases at J, with 10 bases between. Germline CDR1 is SNHLY and CDR2 is FYNNEI. The CDR3 DNA reads TGTGCCAGCAGTGAAGGTAGACAGAGAAACATTCAGTACTTC. Translation: CASSEGRQRNIQYF.

This chain joins TRBV3-1 (or the pseudogene TRBV3-2) and TRBJ1-6, with a weak D call TRBD1 (5 bases). Germline V gene lookup returns CDR1 LGHDT and CDR2 YNNKEL (reference sequence). V was pared by 0 bases and J by 8 bases, with 14 bases between. The CDR3 extends over 16 amino acids. In nucleotides, the CDR3 is TGTGCCAGCAGCCAAGAAGGGCAGGGTGTTTATTCACCCCTCCACTTT. Its protein product is CASSQEGQGVYSPLHF.

This rearrangement joins TRBV5-8 to TRBJ2-1, with 8 bases aligning to TRBD2. From germline, CDR1 is SGHTS and CDR2 YDEGEE. V gave up 1 base and J gave up 5 bases; unmatched junction bases: 8. The CDR3 extends over 16 amino acids. The chain's CDR3 is CASSLFGSGAHNEQFF. The CDR3 nucleotides are TGTGCCAGCAGCTTGTTCGGTAGCGGGGCCCACAATGAGCAGTTCTTC. Variable domain in full (rest from reference TRBV5-8 and TRBJ2-1): EAGVTQSPTHLIKTRGQQATLRCSPISGHTSVYWYQQALGLGLQFLLWYDEGEERNRGNFPPRFSGRQFPNYSSELNVNALELEDSALYLCASSLFGSGAHNEQFFGPGTRLTVL.

V gene TRBV19 combines with J gene TRBJ1-4; D might be TRBD1 (6 bases). Per germline, CDR1 LNHDA and CDR2 SQIVND (reference sequence). The length of the CDR3 is 15 residues. The V and J ends lost 1 base and 4 bases respectively, with 10 bases between them. This CDR3 reads CASSIATGRNEKLFF. DNA of the CDR3: TGTGCCAGTAGTATAGCGACAGGCCGTAATGAAAAACTGTTTTTT.

V gene TRBV7-3 combines with J gene TRBJ2-3; TRBD2 aligns across 10 bases. This CDR3 has 15 residues. CDR1 is SGHTA, CDR2 FQGTGA, per germline. With 2 bases clipped from V and 8 bases from J, the junction kept 7 bases outside the gene matches. This CDR3 reads CASSLGLAGVGTQYF. The CDR3 coding sequence is TGTGCCAGCAGCTTAGGTCTAGCGGGAGTAGGTACGCAGTATTTT.

The gene calls are TRBV7-2 and TRBJ1-2, with a tentative D call TRBD1 (5 bases). CDR1 and CDR2 (germline): SGHTA, FQGNSA. CDR3 length equals 15 residues. V was shortened by 1 base and J by 4 bases, with 13 bases between the two germline ends. CDR3 in amino acids: CASSLVVRVGYGYTF. The CDR3 nucleotides are TGTGCCAGCAGCTTAGTGGTCAGGGTAGGCTATGGCTACACCTTC.